The rows below give T cell receptor beta chains drawn from one sample of a study of blood T cells in healthy people across ages. One entry per CDR3 protein results from TCRdb running MiXCR on the 5' RACE reads. The sample records 1.5 million to 2 million distinct CDR3 sequences, approximately 30% being singletons. The specimen was blood. These receptors originate from a woman aged 25-40 years in good health. Both conserved end residues are part of each CDR3. The order of the fields is clone size, D gene, V gene, J gene, CDR3 protein, CDR3 DNA. A D gene is named only where the DNA matches it firmly. Only part of the rows carry a size: once, few, many, or a class if the clone is expanded.

clone_size: .
d_call: .
v_call: TRBV2
j_call: TRBJ2-2
cdr3_aa: CASILDREVGELFF
cdr3_nt: TGTGCCAGCATACTCGACAGGGAGGTCGGGGAGCTGTTTTTT

clone_size: .
d_call: .
v_call: TRBV18
j_call: TRBJ2-7
cdr3_aa: CASSPPSLPYEQYF
cdr3_nt: TGTGCCAGCTCACCACCCAGTCTTCCCTACGAGCAGTACTTC

clone_size: .
d_call: .
v_call: TRBV13
j_call: TRBJ2-1
cdr3_aa: CASSSYTYGPSEQFF
cdr3_nt: TGTGCCAGCAGCTCCTACACCTACGGACCTTCCGAGCAGTTCTTC

clone_size: .
d_call: TRBD1
v_call: TRBV6-6
j_call: TRBJ2-7
cdr3_aa: CASSTNFGQDYEQYF
cdr3_nt: TGTGCCAGCAGTACAAACTTCGGACAGGACTACGAGCAGTACTTC

clone_size: few
d_call: .
v_call: TRBV7-9
j_call: TRBJ2-3
cdr3_aa: CASSLAGWDAQYF
cdr3_nt: TGTGCCAGCAGCTTAGCCGGATGGGATGCGCAGTATTTT

clone_size: few
d_call: .
v_call: TRBV20-1
j_call: TRBJ2-2
cdr3_aa: CSARDYANTGELFF
cdr3_nt: TGCAGTGCTAGAGATTATGCGAACACCGGGGAGCTGTTTTTT

clone_size: few
d_call: .
v_call: TRBV4-1
j_call: TRBJ2-3
cdr3_aa: CASGNPASTLYTDTQYF
cdr3_nt: TGCGCCAGCGGCAACCCCGCTAGTACCCTATACACAGATACGCAGTATTTT

clone_size: few
d_call: .
v_call: TRBV10-3
j_call: TRBJ2-5
cdr3_aa: CAMQPGRGLQETQYF
cdr3_nt: TGTGCCATGCAACCGGGACGGGGTCTTCAAGAGACCCAGTACTTC

clone_size: few
d_call: .
v_call: TRBV10-3
j_call: TRBJ2-1
cdr3_aa: CAISAKGEGYEQFF
cdr3_nt: TGTGCCATCAGTGCTAAGGGGGAAGGGTATGAGCAGTTCTTC

clone_size: many
d_call: TRBD1
v_call: TRBV9
j_call: TRBJ2-7
cdr3_aa: CASSATHLGQGKDEQYF
cdr3_nt: TGTGCCAGCAGCGCGACCCACCTGGGACAGGGGAAGGACGAGCAGTACTTC

clone_size: many
d_call: .
v_call: TRBV10-1
j_call: TRBJ2-7
cdr3_aa: CASGRDPYEQYF
cdr3_nt: TGCGCCAGCGGCCGGGATCCCTACGAGCAGTACTTC

clone_size: .
d_call: .
v_call: TRBV5-1
j_call: TRBJ2-7
cdr3_aa: CASSLIRSSYEQYF
cdr3_nt: TGCGCCAGCAGCTTGATAAGGAGCTCCTACGAGCAGTACTTC

clone_size: .
d_call: TRBD2
v_call: TRBV30
j_call: TRBJ2-7
cdr3_aa: CAFLLGGSIYEQYF
cdr3_nt: TGTGCCTTCCTTTTGGGGGGGAGTATCTACGAGCAGTACTTC

clone_size: few
d_call: .
v_call: TRBV9
j_call: TRBJ1-2
cdr3_aa: CASSVEGRGGGYTF
cdr3_nt: TGTGCCAGCAGCGTAGAAGGCAGGGGAGGAGGCTACACCTTC

clone_size: .
d_call: TRBD1
v_call: TRBV20-1
j_call: TRBJ2-1
cdr3_aa: CSARGTGGVMGEQFF
cdr3_nt: TGCAGTGCTAGAGGGACAGGGGGCGTCATGGGTGAGCAGTTCTTC

clone_size: .
d_call: .
v_call: TRBV18
j_call: TRBJ1-2
cdr3_aa: CASSPRDFGYTF
cdr3_nt: TGTGCCAGCTCACCCCGGGATTTCGGCTACACCTTC

clone_size: .
d_call: TRBD2
v_call: TRBV6-5
j_call: TRBJ2-3
cdr3_aa: CASSYSREGPTDTQYF
cdr3_nt: TGTGCCAGCAGTTACTCGCGGGAGGGCCCGACAGATACGCAGTATTTT

clone_size: many
d_call: .
v_call: TRBV27
j_call: TRBJ2-7
cdr3_aa: CASGDRGSYEQYF
cdr3_nt: TGTGCCAGCGGAGACCGGGGGTCCTACGAGCAGTACTTC

clone_size: few
d_call: .
v_call: TRBV29-1
j_call: TRBJ2-5
cdr3_aa: CSVLLETQYF
cdr3_nt: TGCAGCGTTCTTTTGGAGACCCAGTACTTC

clone_size: few
d_call: .
v_call: TRBV6-5
j_call: TRBJ2-7
cdr3_aa: CAGSYSSLGAYEQYF
cdr3_nt: TGTGCCGGCAGTTACTCGAGCCTTGGGGCGTACGAGCAGTACTTC

clone_size: .
d_call: .
v_call: TRBV7-9
j_call: TRBJ2-4
cdr3_aa: CVSSTWSPAENIQYF
cdr3_nt: TGTGTCAGCAGCACGTGGTCCCCCGCGGAAAACATTCAGTACTTC

clone_size: .
d_call: .
v_call: TRBV6-2/TRBV6-3
j_call: TRBJ2-1
cdr3_aa: CATVRGTLGNEQFF
cdr3_nt: TGTGCCACCGTCCGGGGCACGCTCGGGAATGAGCAGTTCTTC

clone_size: .
d_call: .
v_call: TRBV28
j_call: TRBJ1-4
cdr3_aa: CASRILDEKLFF
cdr3_nt: TGTGCCAGCCGGATCCTAGATGAAAAACTGTTTTTT

clone_size: .
d_call: .
v_call: TRBV10-1
j_call: TRBJ2-7
cdr3_aa: CASSSHRRRTYEQYF
cdr3_nt: TGCGCCAGCAGTTCCCACCGACGGAGAACCTACGAGCAGTACTTC

clone_size: .
d_call: .
v_call: TRBV12-3/TRBV12-4
j_call: TRBJ2-2
cdr3_aa: CASSLSGSYTGELFF
cdr3_nt: TGTGCCAGCAGTTTATCCGGGAGCTACACCGGGGAGCTGTTTTTT

clone_size: .
d_call: TRBD2
v_call: TRBV7-6
j_call: TRBJ2-1
cdr3_aa: CASSLRSSQGTSIHNEQFF
cdr3_nt: TGTGCCAGCAGCTTAAGATCGTCCCAAGGGACTAGCATTCACAATGAGCAGTTCTTC

clone_size: many
d_call: TRBD2
v_call: TRBV7-9
j_call: TRBJ2-7
cdr3_aa: CASSSGLAGPSYEQYF
cdr3_nt: TGTGCCAGCAGCTCAGGGCTAGCGGGACCATCTTACGAGCAGTACTTC

clone_size: .
d_call: TRBD1
v_call: TRBV3-1
j_call: TRBJ1-2
cdr3_aa: CASSHRQGDYGYTF
cdr3_nt: TGTGCCAGCAGCCATCGACAGGGGGACTATGGCTACACCTTC

clone_size: many
d_call: .
v_call: TRBV7-9
j_call: TRBJ2-4
cdr3_aa: CASSLLKNIQYF
cdr3_nt: TGTGCCAGCAGCTTACTCAAAAACATTCAGTACTTC

clone_size: .
d_call: TRBD2
v_call: TRBV29-1
j_call: TRBJ2-7
cdr3_aa: CSAGLAESYEQYF
cdr3_nt: TGCAGCGCGGGACTAGCGGAATCCTACGAGCAGTACTTC

clone_size: few
d_call: .
v_call: TRBV7-9
j_call: TRBJ2-3
cdr3_aa: CASSLDGTLTDTQYF
cdr3_nt: TGTGCCAGCAGCTTAGATGGTACCCTCACAGATACGCAGTATTTT

clone_size: few
d_call: TRBD2
v_call: TRBV9
j_call: TRBJ2-3
cdr3_aa: CASSAPEYGGTQYF
cdr3_nt: TGTGCCAGCAGCGCCCCGGAATACGGGGGGACGCAGTATTTT

clone_size: .
d_call: TRBD2
v_call: TRBV20-1
j_call: TRBJ2-7
cdr3_aa: CSASRGRGGQGREQYF
cdr3_nt: TGCAGTGCTTCGAGGGGGCGGGGGGGCCAGGGTCGAGAGCAGTACTTC

clone_size: few
d_call: .
v_call: TRBV7-6
j_call: TRBJ1-2
cdr3_aa: CASSLVAGTPGYTF
cdr3_nt: TGTGCCAGCAGCTTAGTAGCAGGCACCCCTGGCTACACCTTC

clone_size: few
d_call: .
v_call: TRBV5-1
j_call: TRBJ1-6
cdr3_aa: CASNRTAKNSPLHF
cdr3_nt: TGCGCCAGCAATCGGACAGCCAAGAATTCACCCCTCCACTTT

clone_size: many
d_call: TRBD1
v_call: TRBV5-1
j_call: TRBJ1-4
cdr3_aa: CASSRQGRVEKLFF
cdr3_nt: TGCGCCAGCAGCAGACAGGGGAGAGTTGAAAAACTGTTTTTT

clone_size: few
d_call: .
v_call: TRBV2
j_call: TRBJ2-1
cdr3_aa: CASRKGEDNEQFF
cdr3_nt: TGTGCCAGCAGAAAAGGGGAAGACAATGAGCAGTTCTTC

clone_size: few
d_call: .
v_call: TRBV18
j_call: TRBJ2-2
cdr3_aa: CASSPKLVGTNTGELFF
cdr3_nt: TGTGCCAGCTCACCAAAGTTAGTCGGGACCAACACCGGGGAGCTGTTTTTT

clone_size: few
d_call: .
v_call: TRBV28
j_call: TRBJ2-1
cdr3_aa: CASSLGLGWDEQFF
cdr3_nt: TGTGCCAGCAGTCTCGGGCTCGGATGGGATGAGCAGTTCTTC

clone_size: few
d_call: TRBD1
v_call: TRBV20-1
j_call: TRBJ1-4
cdr3_aa: CSAPAGGGEKLFF
cdr3_nt: TGCAGTGCCCCCGCAGGGGGCGGTGAAAAACTGTTTTTT

clone_size: few
d_call: .
v_call: TRBV20-1
j_call: TRBJ2-6
cdr3_aa: CSAPSGHTGANVLTF
cdr3_nt: TGCAGTGCTCCCTCAGGGCACACTGGGGCCAACGTCCTGACTTTC

clone_size: few
d_call: TRBD2
v_call: TRBV24-1
j_call: TRBJ2-1
cdr3_aa: CATMGSGSGYNEQFF
cdr3_nt: TGTGCCACCATGGGTAGCGGGAGTGGTTACAATGAGCAGTTCTTC

clone_size: .
d_call: .
v_call: TRBV9
j_call: TRBJ1-4
cdr3_aa: CASSVEGSSQGGKLFF
cdr3_nt: TGTGCCAGCAGCGTAGAGGGATCGAGTCAGGGCGGAAAACTGTTTTTT

clone_size: .
d_call: TRBD1
v_call: TRBV20-1
j_call: TRBJ1-2
cdr3_aa: CSAETGGAFGYTF
cdr3_nt: TGCAGTGCTGAGACAGGGGGCGCTTTTGGCTACACCTTC

clone_size: many
d_call: .
v_call: TRBV6-5
j_call: TRBJ2-4
cdr3_aa: CASSLDYSLRGIQYF
cdr3_nt: TGTGCCAGCAGTCTGGACTACTCATTGAGGGGCATTCAGTACTTC

clone_size: .
d_call: TRBD1
v_call: TRBV7-2
j_call: TRBJ1-2
cdr3_aa: CASSLGGRGQGSGYTF
cdr3_nt: TGTGCCAGCAGCTTAGGAGGTCGGGGACAGGGATCTGGCTACACCTTC

clone_size: many
d_call: TRBD2
v_call: TRBV7-2
j_call: TRBJ2-1
cdr3_aa: CASSYNAAGGYNEQFF
cdr3_nt: TGTGCCAGCAGTTATAACGCAGCGGGGGGGTACAATGAGCAGTTCTTC

clone_size: .
d_call: .
v_call: TRBV2
j_call: TRBJ2-2
cdr3_aa: CASSGRDGNTGELFF
cdr3_nt: TGTGCCAGCAGTGGCCGGGACGGGAACACCGGGGAGCTGTTTTTT

clone_size: many
d_call: .
v_call: TRBV10-3
j_call: TRBJ1-5
cdr3_aa: CAISGGDQPQHF
cdr3_nt: TGTGCCATCAGTGGTGGAGATCAGCCCCAGCATTTT